This T cell receptor (beta chain) stems from a study of tumour-infiltrating T cells in Burkitt lymphoma. Overall study context: Repertoire clonality predicted overall and progression-free survival.

Repertoires were generated with immunoSEQ multiplex PCR, while TCRdb's copy carries only in-frame clones and drops some. The sample holds 2,100 or so clones, around 72% seen once. CDR3 length equals 17 residues. CDR1 is LNHDA, CDR2 SQIVND, per germline (reference sequence). V was clipped by 2 bases and J by 1 base, with 16 bases between them. This clone was counted once. Sequencing was performed on tumor tissue. The chain employs TRBV19 and TRBJ2-3; no reliable D call. The sequence was obtained from a human donor with diffuse large B-cell lymphoma. In nucleotides, the CDR3 is TGTGCCAGTAGTATAAGGATTACTCATGGGGGCACAGATACGCAGTATTTT. Encoded protein: CASSIRITHGGTDTQYF.